This T cell receptor beta chain stems from a study of metastatic and nonmetastatic thyroid tumors. In the original processing: A distant-metastasis classifier for papillary thyroid cancer was built using CDR3 differences across clinicopathological groups. TCRdb re-called the PCR reads with MiXCR. TCRdb, rather than the study authors, made the V and J calls. This table holds some 84,000 clones, approximately 9% found once. Patients had received no treatment of any kind before thyroid surgery. V gave up 4 bases and J gave up 1 base, with 11 bases separating them. Germline values: CDR1 LGHDT, CDR2 YNNKEL (reference sequence). CDR3 size: 15 residues. This clone was observed at least ten times.

J is TRBJ1-5 and V is TRBV3-1, with no clear D. Input material: blood. The source is a female donor with papillary thyroid cancer or a benign thyroid nodule (not recorded which). Some clones in this sample may be carry-over from other donors' samples. The CDR3 loop reads CASSLGGISNQPQHF. Written as DNA, the CDR3 is TGTGCCAGCAGCCTCGGAGGTATAAGCAATCAGCCCCAGCATTTT.